The entry below gives a single T cell receptor beta chain sequence along with its context. The length of the CDR3 is 16 residues. V lost 3 bases and J lost 7; bases outside the gene matches: 8. Germline V gene data show CDR1 as LGHNA and CDR2 as YNFKEQ. TCRdb processed the RT-PCR reads anew with MiXCR; each CDR3 protein has one entry. This table has hundreds of thousands of distinct CDR3 sequences, about 14% appearing once. This clonotype was sampled from a female donor in good health, serving as a healthy control. Material for sequencing was memory CD4+ T cells from blood. This chain uses TRBV4-2 with TRBJ2-2, with 10 bases that match TRBD1. This CDR3 reads CASSQETGGNGGELFF. The CDR3 coding sequence is TGTGCCAGCAGCCAGGAGACAGGGGGCAATGGCGGGGAGCTGTTTTTT.